This TCR beta chain emerged from a study of early T cells in non-severe SARS-CoV-2 infection. Study-level information: The study sequenced bulk RNA from unsorted whole blood, with chains unpaired.

Unique molecular identifiers tagged individual cDNA molecules. A single record per CDR3 protein comes from TCRdb applying MiXCR to the 5' RACE reads. The sample consists of around 82,000 distinct CDR3 sequences, 12% of them appearing once. Whole-study findings and limits: Anti-spike CD8 responses were favored by VDJdb matching, which missed private and CD4 specificities.

On this clonotype: No antigen is known for it.

The CDR3 is 13 residues long. The germline gives CDR1 MDHEN, CDR2 SYDVKM. Trimming removed 9 bases at V and 0 bases at J, with 9 bases between. The V call is TRBV28, the J call TRBJ2-1, with D possibly being TRBD1 (6 bases). The sequence came from an adult who was a healthcare worker with PCR-confirmed SARS-CoV-2 infection or an uninfected control (not recorded which). The source material was whole blood. CDR3 region: CASGQSSYNEQFF. CDR3 nucleotides: TGTGCCAGTGGACAGAGCTCCTACAATGAGCAGTTCTTC.